This paragraph reports one T cell receptor beta chain. As yet, its antigen is unknown. This record comes from a study of cytomegalovirus exposure and HLA in healthy donors. Findings and caveats of the study: The productive fraction for most TCR beta V segments was about 87% or about 30% in an earlier analysis.

The PCR employed 60 Vbeta primers together with 13 Jbeta primers. Profiling relied on immunoSEQ multiplex PCR, and the TCRdb table lists in-frame clones only, not all of them. This table holds about 82,000 clones, roughly 84% found once. V was shortened by 0 bases and J by 0 bases, with 8 bases between the two germline ends. The CDR3 loop spans 15 amino acids. CDR1 is LNHNV, CDR2 YYDKDF, per germline (reference sequence). Sequenced material: PBMCs. The clonotype was recovered from a man between 65 and 85 years old in good health and CMV-seropositive. This rearrangement joins TRBV15 to TRBJ2-5, with D tentatively TRBD1 (6 bases). The CDR3 DNA sequence: TGTGCCACCAGCAGAGATCCAGGGGACCAAGAGACCCAGTACTTC. It encodes CATSRDPGDQETQYF.